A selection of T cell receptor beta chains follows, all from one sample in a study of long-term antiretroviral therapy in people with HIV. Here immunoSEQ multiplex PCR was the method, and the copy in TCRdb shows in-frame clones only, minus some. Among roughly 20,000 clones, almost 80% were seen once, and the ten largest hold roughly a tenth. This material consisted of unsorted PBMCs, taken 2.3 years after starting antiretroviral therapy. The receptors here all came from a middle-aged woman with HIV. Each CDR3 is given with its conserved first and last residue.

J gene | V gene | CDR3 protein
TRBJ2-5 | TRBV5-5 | CASSAVLRLALQETQYF
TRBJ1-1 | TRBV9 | CASSVDTSPGLDGNTEAFF
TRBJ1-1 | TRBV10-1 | CASSDPRNVNTEAFF
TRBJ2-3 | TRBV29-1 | CSVEDQADTQYF
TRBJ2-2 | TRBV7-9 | CASSSNKNTGELFF
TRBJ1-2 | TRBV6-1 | CASSEGQVEVYGYTF
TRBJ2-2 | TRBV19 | CASSIQDRASGELFF
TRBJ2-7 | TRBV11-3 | CASSLGGSNEQYF
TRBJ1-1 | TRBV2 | CASSEHPNKAFF
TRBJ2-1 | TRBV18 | CASSLGTGVGNEQFF
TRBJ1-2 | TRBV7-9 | CASSLGGYGYTF
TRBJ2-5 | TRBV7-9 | CASSLSDPQRGEIRETQYF
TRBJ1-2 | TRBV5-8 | CASTDRGRGYGYTF
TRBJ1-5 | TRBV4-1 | CASSQDGGLGNQPQHF
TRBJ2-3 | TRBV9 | CASSVLGGLASTDTQYF
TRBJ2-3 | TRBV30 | CAWSLQGALSTDTQYF
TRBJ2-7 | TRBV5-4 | CASSNLGESYEQYF
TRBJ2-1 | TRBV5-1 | CASSLEQVNYNEQFF
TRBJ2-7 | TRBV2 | CASSGMDSTFNEQYF
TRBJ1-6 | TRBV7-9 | CASTGGASYNSPLHF
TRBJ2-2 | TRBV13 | CASSLRSSTGELFF
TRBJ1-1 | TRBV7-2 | CASLRPGLPPRNTEAFF
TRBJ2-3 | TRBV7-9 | CASSLGPDTQYF
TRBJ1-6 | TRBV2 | CASSGPFGRAADQESPLHF
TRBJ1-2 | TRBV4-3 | CASSQATGGYGYTF
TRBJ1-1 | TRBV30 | CAWRMTGVISEAFF
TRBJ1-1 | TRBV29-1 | CSPVGGLNTEAFF
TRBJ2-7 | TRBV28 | CASSLTGETGEQYF
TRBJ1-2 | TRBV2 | CASSDGNYGYTF
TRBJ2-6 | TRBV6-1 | CASSPQGSGANVLTF
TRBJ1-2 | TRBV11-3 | CASSPRQANYGYTF
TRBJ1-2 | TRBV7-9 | CASSLRFGQDNGYTF
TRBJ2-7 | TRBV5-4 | CASSPTSDYEQYF
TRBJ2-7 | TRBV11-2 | CASSPVARTGVYEQYF
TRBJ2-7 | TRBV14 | CASSQDGSAGVYEQYF
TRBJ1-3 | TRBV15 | CATSRDRNPGNTIYF
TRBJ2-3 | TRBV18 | CASSPSQVPTDTQYF
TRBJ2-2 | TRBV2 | CASSELARWTGELFF
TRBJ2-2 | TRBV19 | CASSIPGTNTGELFF
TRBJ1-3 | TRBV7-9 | CASSVGGKRNTIYF
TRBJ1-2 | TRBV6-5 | CASSPGTDYGYTF
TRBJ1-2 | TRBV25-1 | CASSESGRAYGYTF
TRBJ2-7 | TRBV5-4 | CASSLLGGGQNEQYF
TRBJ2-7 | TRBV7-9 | CASRPTSIYEQYF
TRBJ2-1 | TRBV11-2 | CASSDGLPYNEQFF
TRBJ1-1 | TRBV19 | CASSIQGAFNTEAFF
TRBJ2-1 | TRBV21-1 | CASSKGRTSDDEQFF
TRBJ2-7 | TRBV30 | CAWSGVDSYEQYF
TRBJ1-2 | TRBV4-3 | CASSQELRTMTGGYGYTF
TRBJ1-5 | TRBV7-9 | CASSLVQTFWNSNQPQHF
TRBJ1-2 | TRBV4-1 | CASSQDEGALNYGYTF